This T cell receptor (beta chain) derives from a study of CD8+ T cells in alopecia areata. Study-wide results and caveats: Researchers say the link of baseline CD8+ expansion to response remains uncertain, with one nonresponder. Lesional tissue from the scalp (especially in alopecia totalis/universalis) showed higher clonality than normal scalp. In scalp, tofacitinib significantly decreased clonality and expanded CD8+ clones among the top 100.

Treatment given: oral pan-JAK inhibitor, 5-10 mg twice daily. Samples from alopecia areata patients were lesional scalp punch biopsies and peripheral blood. This clone was seen only a few times. Its antigen is undetermined. The sample holds other DNA sequences that translate to the same CDR3. RNA extraction and reverse transcription yielded cDNA as sequencing template. TCRdb keeps only in-frame clones here, not all; method: immunoSEQ multiplex PCR. This sample has around 190,000 clones, with around 56% found just once. This CDR3 has 12 residues. Germline CDR1 reads ENHRY; CDR2 reads SYGVKD. V was clipped by 2 bases and J by 2 bases, with 3 bases between them.

The sequence came from a human donor with alopecia areata. Material: CD4+ T cells sorted from blood, obtained at week 4, from a patient treated with tofacitinib. The chain recombines TRBV10-3 with TRBJ2-5; D unresolved. CDR3 sequence: CAISERQETQYF. The CDR3 DNA sequence: TGTGCCATCAGTGAGAGACAAGAGACCCAGTACTTC.